One and the same sample provided the 9 T cell receptor beta chains below, sequenced in a study of blood T cells in healthy people across ages. The second PCR ran about 6 to 12 cycles with a sample-barcoded 5' primer and J-beta primers. Using its own MiXCR run on the 5' RACE reads, TCRdb lists one record per CDR3 protein. The repertoire holds roughly 800,000 distinct CDR3 sequences, roughly 60% seen once, with approximately 20% in the top ten. The sequencing input was blood. The receptors shown here come from a young man in good health.

This clonotype was detected a few times. This sequence joins TRBV7-2 and TRBJ2-3; no clear D. Looked up from germline, CDR1 is SGHTA and CDR2 is FQGNSA. The length of the CDR3 is 16 residues. Trimming left V 4 bases short and J 5 bases short, with 19 bases between. The CDR3 loop is CASSSALNSIQDTQYF. CDR3 DNA sequence: TGTGCCAGCAGCTCCGCGCTAAACTCGATTCAAGATACGCAGTATTTT.

V and J are TRBV10-3 and TRBJ2-7, with 9 nucleotides matching TRBD1. CDR1 and CDR2 (germline): ENHRY, SYGVKD. V trimming: 6 bases; J trimming: 5 bases; junction bases outside the gene matches: 11. The CDR3 is 15 residues long. The DNA for the CDR3 is TGTGCCATCAGAGATACCGGGACAGGGATCCACGAGCAGTACTTC. Translating gives CAIRDTGTGIHEQYF.

This chain uses TRBV5-1 with TRBJ2-5; D unclear. The V gene lost 5 bases and the J gene lost 11 bases, with 16 bases spanning the gap. The CDR3 length is 12 residues. The germline V gene has CDR1 SGHRS and CDR2 YFSETQ. This chain's CDR3 is CASSIGSAGQYF. The CDR3 nucleotides read TGCGCCAGCAGTATAGGAAGCGCCGGGCAGTACTTC.

This chain connects TRBV6-5 to TRBJ2-7; D is uncertain. Germline CDR1 MNHEY, CDR2 SVGAGI. With 5 bases removed from V and 2 bases from J, the gap between germline ends came to 10 bases. The CDR3 sequence is 13 residues long. The CDR3, as DNA: TGTGCCAGCAGTATGGACGACGCCTACGAGCAGTACTTC. It codes for CASSMDDAYEQYF.

This chain joins TRBV27 and TRBJ2-1, with TRBD2 as a possible D gene (7 bases). V gave up 2 bases and J gave up 13 bases, with 27 bases separating them. The CDR3 length is 17 residues. Germline values: CDR1 MNHEY, CDR2 SMNVEV (reference sequence). DNA of the CDR3: TGTGCCAGCAGTTTAAACACAGGGCGAGCGGGAAAAGAGACCCAGTTCTTC. Protein sequence: CASSLNTGRAGKETQFF.

This sequence joins TRBV12-3 or TRBV12-4 and TRBJ2-5; D unresolved. The V end was cut by 5 bases, the J end by 5 bases, with 15 bases between. This CDR3 has 14 amino acids. This chain's CDR3 is CASSVTRPSETQYF. The CDR3 DNA reads as TGTGCCAGCAGTGTCACCAGGCCTTCGGAGACCCAGTACTTC.

V and J are TRBV2 and TRBJ1-4; D unresolved. Trimming removed 4 bases from V and 5 bases from J, with 8 bases in between. The CDR3 contains 13 residues. Germline loops: CDR1 SNHLY, CDR2 FYNNEI. CDR3 in DNA: TGTGCCAGCAGTGGGGGAGAAAATGAAAAACTGTTTTTT. Its protein is CASSGGENEKLFF.

This clonotype was detected once. Written as DNA, the CDR3 is TGTGCCAGCAGCCTAAAGGGACAATTGCGTGGGGGCTACACCTTC. Its translation is CASSLKGQLRGGYTF. The chain couples TRBV28 to TRBJ1-2, with D perhaps matching TRBD1 (6 bases). The CDR3 spans 15 residues. The germline V gene encodes CDR1 MDHEN and CDR2 SYDVKM. Between the trimmed V and J ends, which lost 6 bases and 8 bases, there was a span of 22 bases.

The rearrangement links TRBV12-3 or TRBV12-4 to TRBJ1-2; no clear D gene. This CDR3 contains 13 residues. V dropped 9 bases and J dropped 4 bases, with 15 bases sitting between them. CDR3 nucleotides: TGTGCCAGTGGTGGCAGAGGAGGCTATGGCTACACCTTC. Protein: CASGGRGGYGYTF.